One and the same sample provided the 19 T cell receptor beta chains below, sequenced in a study of blood T cell repertoires in COVID-19. Using immunoSEQ multiplex PCR, the repertoire was profiled, and TCRdb retains in-frame clones only, with some absent. The sample shows about 180,000 clones, roughly 77% of them seen only once. The sequenced sample consisted of peripheral blood. The receptors shown here come from a man in his sixties or seventies with active or convalescent COVID-19.

The V and J genes are TRBV5-5 and TRBJ1-2; D is ambiguous. Trimming removed 3 bases from V and 10 bases from J, with 13 bases in between. The CDR3 covers 12 residues. Germline V gene lookup returns CDR1 SGHKS and CDR2 YYEKEE (reference sequence). Here the CDR3 reads CASSSRAGHYTF. CDR3 nucleotide sequence: TGTGCCAGCAGCTCGCGGGCCGGTCACTACACCTTC.

The genes are TRBV3-1 (or the pseudogene TRBV3-2) and TRBJ1-4; a weak D match, TRBD1 (5 bases). CDR1 LGHDT and CDR2 YNNKEL come from the germline V gene (reference sequence). CDR3 length: 16 amino acids. V was trimmed by 0 bases and J by 0 bases, leaving 8 bases between them. The CDR3, as DNA: TGTGCCAGCAGCCAAGAGACAGCAGCAACTAATGAAAAACTGTTTTTT. It codes for CASSQETAATNEKLFF.

The J gene is TRBJ1-6, the V gene TRBV7-9; D unclear. CDR3 length: 16 residues. V was shortened by 8 bases and J by 5 bases, with 19 bases between the two germline ends. Per germline, CDR1 SEHNR and CDR2 FQNEAQ (reference sequence). CDR3 amino acids: CASGGNTPSNNSPLHF. CDR3 nucleotides: TGTGCCAGCGGAGGGAACACCCCTTCCAATAATTCACCCCTCCACTTT.

V and J are TRBV5-6 and TRBJ1-1, with D maybe TRBD1 (5 bases). There are 16 residues in the CDR3. CDR1 is SGHDT and CDR2 is YYEEEE in the germline V gene. Trimming cost V 7 bases and J 5 bases, with 24 bases left between them. The CDR3 protein is CASVPYGGVEDTEAFF. In DNA, the CDR3 is TGTGCCAGCGTCCCATACGGGGGGGTGGAGGATACTGAAGCTTTCTTT.

The chain combines TRBV2 with TRBJ2-3, with D tentatively TRBD2 (5 bases). The V end was cut by 8 bases, the J end by 5 bases, with 14 bases between. Germline assignment: CDR1 SNHLY and CDR2 FYNNEI. The CDR3 extends over 13 amino acids. The CDR3 region has the DNA TGTGCCAGCGGGAGCATCTTGGGAGATACGCAGTATTTT. It translates to CASGSILGDTQYF.

The gene calls are TRBV4-1 and TRBJ1-4, with D perhaps matching TRBD1 (5 bases). V was shortened by 7 bases and J by 0 bases, with 9 bases between the two germline ends. Germline loops: CDR1 MGHRA, CDR2 YSYEKL. The CDR3 totals 14 residues. CDR3 region: CASMGQATNEKLFF. CDR3 sequence (DNA): TGCGCCAGCATGGGGCAGGCAACTAATGAAAAACTGTTTTTT.

The V and J genes are TRBV10-3 and TRBJ2-3, with TRBD1 matching 8 bases. The V segment lost 3 bases and the J segment 3 bases; nucleotides outside the gene matches: 5. This CDR3 contains 15 residues. Germline-derived CDR1 and CDR2 are ENHRY and SYGVKD. CDR3 DNA sequence: TGTGCCATCAGTGATGGGCAGGGGGCGACAGATACGCAGTATTTT. Translating it yields CAISDGQGATDTQYF.

This chain joins TRBV10-3 and TRBJ1-5, with 8 bases identical to TRBD1. Trimming at V came to 8 bases and at J to 6 bases, leaving 6 bases not matched to a gene. Germline CDR1 ENHRY, CDR2 SYGVKD. The CDR3 is 13 residues long. Here the CDR3 DNA reads TGTGCCATCGCCCAGGGGGCAGGTCAGCCCCAGCATTTT. Residues: CAIAQGAGQPQHF.

The rearrangement joins TRBV5-8 to TRBJ1-1; 10 nucleotides agree with TRBD1. Trimming at V came to 5 bases and at J to 5 bases, leaving 6 bases not matched to a gene. Germline loops: CDR1 SGHTS, CDR2 YDEGEE. CDR3 size: 14 residues. Here the CDR3 reads CASRRQGANTEAFF. CDR3 nucleotide sequence: TGTGCCAGCAGGAGACAGGGGGCGAATACTGAAGCTTTCTTT.

This chain uses TRBV12-3 or TRBV12-4 with TRBJ2-3; maybe TRBD2 (5 bases). There are 13 residues in the CDR3. V lost 6 bases and J lost 5, with 12 bases in between. The CDR3 nucleotides are TGTGCCAGCAGCGGACCGAGCGGAGATACGCAGTATTTT. As protein: CASSGPSGDTQYF.

The rearrangement uses TRBV7-9 and TRBJ1-1; 7 nucleotides match TRBD1. V was clipped by 6 bases and J by 4 bases; unmatched bases: 14. This CDR3 region has 16 residues. CDR1 and CDR2 from the germline V gene are SEHNR and FQNEAQ (reference sequence). CDR3 bases: TGTGCCAGCAGTCCTAAAACAGGGGCCGGTGTCACTGAAGCTTTCTTT. Its translation is CASSPKTGAGVTEAFF.

This clone was seen a single time. The V call is TRBV21-1, the J call TRBJ2-7; the D call in the table, TRBD1, was not verified against the DNA. TRBV21-1 is assigned pseudogene status. The CDR3 is 15 amino acids. CDR3 nucleotide sequence: TGTGCCAGCAGCGCGTCCAGGACAGGGGCCTACGAGCAGTACTTC. It encodes CASSASRTGAYEQYF.

The rearrangement joins TRBV24-1 to TRBJ2-7; TRBD2 matches 7 bases. Germline lookup yields CDR1 KGHDR and CDR2 SFDVKD. Germline trimming cut 9 bases from V and 7 bases from J; bases unmatched to any gene: 11. The CDR3 runs 13 residues. The CDR3 loop reads CATRCGSPQEQYF. The CDR3 region has the DNA TGTGCCACCCGATGCGGGAGTCCGCAAGAGCAGTACTTC.

The rearrangement uses TRBV5-1 and TRBJ2-4; weak D call: TRBD1 (6 bases). CDR3 length equals 15 residues. The germline V gene encodes CDR1 SGHRS and CDR2 YFSETQ. Trimming pared 1 base from V and 6 bases from J, leaving 14 bases between. Here the CDR3 DNA reads TGCGCCAGCAGCTTGACAGGGAATGAGGCAAACATTCAGTACTTC. This codes for CASSLTGNEANIQYF.

This clone has just a few counts. V and J are TRBV6-1 and TRBJ1-2, with unresolved D. The CDR3 length is 16 residues. The ends were cut back, 2 bases at V and 5 bases at J, with 18 bases in the middle. Per the germline V gene, CDR1 is MNHNS and CDR2 is SASEGT. In DNA, the CDR3 is TGTGCCAGCAGTGAACTTACCCCCGGGGTCGGATATGGCTACACCTTC. Residues: CASSELTPGVGYGYTF.

This chain connects TRBV4-2 to TRBJ2-3, with TRBD2 matching 7 bases. There are 14 residues in the CDR3. V lost 6 bases to trimming and J lost 3 bases; unmatched junction nucleotides: 6. CDR1 LGHNA and CDR2 YNFKEQ come from the germline V gene. In nucleotides, the CDR3 is TGTGCCAGCAGAAGGGAGGGCTCGACAGATACGCAGTATTTT. This gives the protein CASRREGSTDTQYF.

This chain uses TRBV3-1 (or the pseudogene TRBV3-2) with TRBJ1-2; 8 bases match TRBD1. V lost 4 bases and J lost 6; bases outside the gene matches: 13. CDR1 is LGHDT and CDR2 is YNNKEL in the germline V gene (reference sequence). This CDR3 has 16 residues. The CDR3 DNA reads as TGTGCCAGCAGCCGCCTCCAGGGGGCCGGCGGAGATGGCTACACCTTC. Its protein product is CASSRLQGAGGDGYTF.

The chain recombines TRBV6-5 with TRBJ1-1; D call uncertain. The ends were cut back, 5 bases at V and 5 bases at J, with 15 bases in the middle. Germline assignment: CDR1 MNHEY and CDR2 SVGAGI. The CDR3 covers 14 residues. CDR3 DNA: TGTGCCAGCAGTAGCGAACGGGAGAGTACTGAAGCTTTCTTT. It specifies CASSSERESTEAFF.

V usage is TRBV10-3 and J usage is TRBJ2-3; the match to TRBD1 covers 10 bases. Looked up from germline, CDR1 is ENHRY and CDR2 is SYGVKD. This CDR3 has 15 residues. V shed 3 bases, J shed 3 bases, and the junction held 3 bases outside the gene matches. Here the CDR3 reads CAISERQGATDTQYF. The CDR3 region has the DNA TGTGCCATCAGTGAAAGACAGGGGGCAACAGATACGCAGTATTTT.